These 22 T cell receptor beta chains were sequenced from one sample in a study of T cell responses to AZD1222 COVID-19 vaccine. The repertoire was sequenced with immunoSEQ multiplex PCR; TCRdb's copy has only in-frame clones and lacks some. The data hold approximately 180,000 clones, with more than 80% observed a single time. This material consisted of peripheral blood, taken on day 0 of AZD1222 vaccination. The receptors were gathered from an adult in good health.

In DNA, the CDR3 is TGCAGGGCTGAAAGGGACTGGGGAACTGAAGCTTTCTTT. The encoded protein is CRAERDWGTEAFF. The V gene is TRBV29-1, the J gene TRBJ1-1; TRBD1 might be the D (5 bases). This CDR3 has 13 residues. Germline V gene lookup returns CDR1 SQVTM and CDR2 ANQGSEA.

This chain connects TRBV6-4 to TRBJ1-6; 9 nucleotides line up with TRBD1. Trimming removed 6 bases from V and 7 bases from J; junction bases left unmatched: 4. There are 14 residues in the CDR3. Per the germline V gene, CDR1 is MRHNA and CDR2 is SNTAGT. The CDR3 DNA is TGTGCCAGCAGCGACAGGGGGGGGAATTCACCCCTCCACTTT. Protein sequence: CASSDRGGNSPLHF.

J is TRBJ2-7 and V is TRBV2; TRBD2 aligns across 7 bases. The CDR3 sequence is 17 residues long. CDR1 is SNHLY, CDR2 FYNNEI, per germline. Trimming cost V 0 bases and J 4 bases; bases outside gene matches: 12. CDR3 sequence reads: CASSEALYFAGEYEQYF. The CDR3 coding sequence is TGTGCCAGCAGTGAAGCCCTATACTTCGCGGGAGAATACGAGCAGTACTTC.

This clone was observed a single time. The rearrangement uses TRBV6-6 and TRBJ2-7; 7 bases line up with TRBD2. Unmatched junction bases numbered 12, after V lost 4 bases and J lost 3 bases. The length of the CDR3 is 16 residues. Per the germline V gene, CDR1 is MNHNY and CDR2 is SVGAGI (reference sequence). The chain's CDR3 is CASSWAVREDDYEQYF. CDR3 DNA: TGTGCCAGCAGTTGGGCTGTCCGGGAGGACGACTACGAGCAGTACTTC.

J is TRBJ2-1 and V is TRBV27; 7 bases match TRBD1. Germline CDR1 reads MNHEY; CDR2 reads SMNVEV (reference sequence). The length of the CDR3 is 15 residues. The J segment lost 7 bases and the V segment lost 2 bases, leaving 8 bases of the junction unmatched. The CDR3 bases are TGTGCCAGCAGTTTAAGTAGAGGGGGCGGGAATGAGCAGTTCTTC. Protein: CASSLSRGGGNEQFF.

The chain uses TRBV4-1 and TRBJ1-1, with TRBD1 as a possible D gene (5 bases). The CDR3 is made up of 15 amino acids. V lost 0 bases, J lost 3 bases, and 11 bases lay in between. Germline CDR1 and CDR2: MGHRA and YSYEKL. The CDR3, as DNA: TGCGCCAGCAGCCAAGACGGACACCTAGACACTGAAGCTTTCTTT. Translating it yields CASSQDGHLDTEAFF.

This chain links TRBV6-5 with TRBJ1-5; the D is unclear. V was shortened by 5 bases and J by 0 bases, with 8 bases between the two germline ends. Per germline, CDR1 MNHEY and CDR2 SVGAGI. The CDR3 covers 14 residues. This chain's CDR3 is CASSKTYSNQPQHF. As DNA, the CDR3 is TGTGCCAGCAGTAAGACTTATAGCAATCAGCCCCAGCATTTT.

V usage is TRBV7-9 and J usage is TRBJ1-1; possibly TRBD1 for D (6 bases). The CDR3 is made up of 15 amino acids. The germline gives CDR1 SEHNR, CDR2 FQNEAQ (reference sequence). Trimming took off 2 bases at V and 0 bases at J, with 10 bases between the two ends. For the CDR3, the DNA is TGTGCCAGCAGCTTACCGGGACATTTGAACACTGAAGCTTTCTTT. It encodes CASSLPGHLNTEAFF. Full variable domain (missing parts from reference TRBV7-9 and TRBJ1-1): DTGVSQNPRHKITKRGQNVTFRCDPISEHNRLYWYRQTLGQGPEFLTYFQNEAQLEKSRLLSDRFSAERPKGSFSTLEIQRTEQGDSAMYLCASSLPGHLNTEAFFGQGTRLTVV.

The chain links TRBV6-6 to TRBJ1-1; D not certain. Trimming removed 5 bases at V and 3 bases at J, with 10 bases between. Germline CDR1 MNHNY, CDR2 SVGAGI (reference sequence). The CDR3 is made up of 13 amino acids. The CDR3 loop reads CASSPELYTEAFF. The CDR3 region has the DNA TGTGCCAGCAGTCCCGAGCTGTACACTGAAGCTTTCTTT.

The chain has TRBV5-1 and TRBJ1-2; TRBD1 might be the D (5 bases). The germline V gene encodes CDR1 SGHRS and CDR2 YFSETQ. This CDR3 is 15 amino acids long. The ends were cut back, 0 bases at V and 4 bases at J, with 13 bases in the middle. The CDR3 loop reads CASSLEEGRSYGYTF. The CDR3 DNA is TGCGCCAGCAGCTTGGAAGAGGGGCGAAGCTATGGCTACACCTTC.

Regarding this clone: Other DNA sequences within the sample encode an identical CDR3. The CDR3: CASSLTENYGYTF. CDR3 in DNA: TGTGCCAGCAGTTTAACAGAAAACTATGGCTACACCTTC. V and J are TRBV12-3 or TRBV12-4 and TRBJ1-2; D remains unclear. V lost 2 bases and J 2 bases, leaving 6 bases between the germline ends. The CDR3 contains 13 residues.

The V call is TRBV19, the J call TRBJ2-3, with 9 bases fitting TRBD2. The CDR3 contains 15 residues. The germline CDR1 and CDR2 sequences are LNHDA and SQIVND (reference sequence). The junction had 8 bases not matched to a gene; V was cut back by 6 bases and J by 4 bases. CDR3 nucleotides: TGTGCCAGTAGAGGGGCTAGCGGGACAGCAGATACGCAGTATTTT. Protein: CASRGASGTADTQYF.

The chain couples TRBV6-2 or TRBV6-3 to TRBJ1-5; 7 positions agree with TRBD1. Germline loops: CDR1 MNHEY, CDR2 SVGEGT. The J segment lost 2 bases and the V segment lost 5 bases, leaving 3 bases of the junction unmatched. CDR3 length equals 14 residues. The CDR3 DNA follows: TGTGCCAGCAGTAGGGACAGCCGCAATCAGCCCCAGCATTTT. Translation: CASSRDSRNQPQHF.

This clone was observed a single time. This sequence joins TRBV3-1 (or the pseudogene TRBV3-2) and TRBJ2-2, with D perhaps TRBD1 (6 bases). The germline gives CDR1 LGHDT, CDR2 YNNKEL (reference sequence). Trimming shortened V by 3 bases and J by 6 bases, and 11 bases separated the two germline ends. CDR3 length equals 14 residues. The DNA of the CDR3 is TGTGCCAGCAGCCAGGCTACAGGGCCCGGGGAGCTGTTTTTT. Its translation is CASSQATGPGELFF.

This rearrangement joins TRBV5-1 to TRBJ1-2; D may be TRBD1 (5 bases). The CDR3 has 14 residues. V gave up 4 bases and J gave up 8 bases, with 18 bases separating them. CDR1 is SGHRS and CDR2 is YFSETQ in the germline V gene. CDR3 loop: CASSLPGGVGGYTF. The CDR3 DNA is TGCGCCAGCAGCCTCCCCGGGGGGGTTGGCGGCTACACCTTC.

The CDR3 here is CASSYSNEYGYTF. The CDR3 DNA follows: TGTGCCAGCAGTTACTCGAATGAGTATGGCTACACCTTC. This chain uses TRBV6-5 with TRBJ1-2; D unresolved. Germline V gene lookup returns CDR1 MNHEY and CDR2 SVGAGI. Trimming shortened V by 0 bases and J by 5 bases, and 7 bases separated the two germline ends. The CDR3 consists of 13 residues.

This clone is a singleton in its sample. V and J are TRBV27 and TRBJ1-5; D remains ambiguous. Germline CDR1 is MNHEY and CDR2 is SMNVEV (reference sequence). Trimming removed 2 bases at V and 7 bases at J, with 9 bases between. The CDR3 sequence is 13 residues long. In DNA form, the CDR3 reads TGTGCCAGCAGTTTAGGGGTTCAGCAGCCCCAGCATTTT. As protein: CASSLGVQQPQHF.

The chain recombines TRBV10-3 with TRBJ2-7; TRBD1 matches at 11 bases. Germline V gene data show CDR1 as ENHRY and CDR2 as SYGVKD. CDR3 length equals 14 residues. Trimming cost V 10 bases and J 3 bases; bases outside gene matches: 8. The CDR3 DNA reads TGTGCCACCGCCTCCGGGACAGGGGGCTACGAGCAGTACTTC. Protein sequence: CATASGTGGYEQYF.

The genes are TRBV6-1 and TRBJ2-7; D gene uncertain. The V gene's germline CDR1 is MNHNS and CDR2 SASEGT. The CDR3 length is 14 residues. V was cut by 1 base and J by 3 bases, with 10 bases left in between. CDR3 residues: CASSEVAWVYEQYF. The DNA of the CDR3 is TGTGCCAGCAGTGAAGTCGCCTGGGTCTACGAGCAGTACTTC.

CDR3 coding DNA: TGTGCCAGTAGACTAGTCCCCCCCGACAGTGAGCAGTTCTTC. This sequence encodes CASRLVPPDSEQFF. The chain is built from TRBV19 and TRBJ2-1, with D possibly called TRBD1 or TRBD2 (5 bases each). The CDR3 contains 14 residues. V was clipped by 6 bases and J by 9 bases, with 18 bases between them. Germline values: CDR1 LNHDA, CDR2 SQIVND (reference sequence). The variable domain in full, with the rest retrieved from reference TRBV19 and TRBJ2-1, is DGGITQSPKYLFRKEGQNVTLSCEQNLNHDAMYWYRQDPGQGLRLIYYSQIVNDFQKGDIAEGYSVSREKKESFPLTVTSAQKNPTAFYLCASRLVPPDSEQFFGPGTRLTVL.

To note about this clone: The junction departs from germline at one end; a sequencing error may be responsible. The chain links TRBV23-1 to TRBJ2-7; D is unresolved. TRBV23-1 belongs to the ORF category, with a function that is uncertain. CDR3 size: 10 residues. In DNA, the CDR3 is TGCGCCAGCAGTCCCCCTCAACTAAAATTC. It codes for CASSPPQLKF.

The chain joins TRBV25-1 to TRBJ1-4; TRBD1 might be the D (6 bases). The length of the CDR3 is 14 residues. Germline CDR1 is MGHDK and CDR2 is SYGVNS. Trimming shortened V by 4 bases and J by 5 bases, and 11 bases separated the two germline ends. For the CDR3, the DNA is TGTGCCAGCAGTGTACCCGGACAGAATGAAAAACTGTTTTTT. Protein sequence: CASSVPGQNEKLFF.